This entry features one T cell receptor beta chain sequence. What it binds is not known. The data were taken from a study of OX40 agonist ivuxolimab in advanced cancers. About the research overall: Antecedent anti-PD-1, anti-PD-L1 or anti-CTLA-4 therapy was permissible, with roughly 36% having received some.

Germline-derived CDR1 and CDR2 are SGHTA and FQGNSA. There are 16 residues in the CDR3. Trimming took 2 bases from V and 4 from J, leaving 15 bases between them. Assay used: immunoSEQ multiplex PCR; TCRdb lists only in-frame clones, some missing. This repertoire shows tens of thousands of clones, about nine tenths found once; its top ten account for around 0.44%. Study results and caveats: Circulating CD4+ and CD8+ T cells showed clonal expansion by week 6 at 0.1 to 3.0 mg/kg.

The TCR sequence derives from an adult with an advanced solid tumor such as melanoma, head and neck, liver or kidney cancer. This rearrangement joins TRBV7-2 to TRBJ1-3; perhaps TRBD1 as D (6 bases). The sequenced sample was CD4+ or CD8+ T cells sorted from blood, obtained in a trial of the OX40 agonist ivuxolimab. The chain's CDR3 is CASSLTSGAAGNTIYF. The CDR3 region has the DNA TGTGCCAGCAGCTTAACCTCAGGGGCGGCCGGAAACACCATATATTTT.